This is a list of T cell receptor beta chains from one sample in a study of cytomegalovirus exposure and HLA in healthy donors. Clones were sequenced by immunoSEQ multiplex PCR, and TCRdb holds only the in-frame ones, with some missing. In the table there are roughly 200,000 clones, 75% to 85% of which are singletons. The source material was PBMCs. The receptors derive from a woman in her sixties in good health and CMV-seropositive. Both conserved end residues are part of each CDR3.

13,TRBV28,TRBJ2-7,CASSSGGVYEQYF
14,TRBV27,TRBJ1-5,CASSFNRGGQPQHF
14,TRBV11-3,TRBJ2-1,CASSFSGSYNEQFF
13,TRBV5-6,TRBJ2-3,CASRWDTTDTQYF
15,TRBV7-2,TRBJ1-1,CASSSRGGPNTEAFF
17,TRBV27,TRBJ1-6,CASSVLGGSSYNSPLHF
15,TRBV19,NA,CASSIGGATTYEQYF
17,TRBV18,TRBJ2-3,CASSPTTGGYGTDTQYF
17,TRBV28,TRBJ1-2,CASSPGQGLSTNYGYTF
13,TRBV18,TRBJ1-2,CASSGDGEEGYTF
14,TRBV30,TRBJ2-5,CAWSLTGGTETQYF
13,TRBV6-5,TRBJ1-1,CATNRARATEAFF
13,TRBV14,TRBJ2-5,CASSPDRWKTQYF
15,TRBV2,TRBJ2-1,CASSAMGLAGDEQFF
15,TRBV6-6,TRBJ1-4,CASSGWTEVNEKLFF
16,TRBV5-6,TRBJ2-5,CASSSQGKWYQETQYF
11,TRBV5-6,TRBJ2-7,CASSLKHEQYF
14,TRBV7-9,TRBJ1-4,CASSRAGDWEKLFF
15,TRBV5-1,TRBJ2-1,CASSFLGGGGNEQFF
16,TRBV28,TRBJ1-2,CASTDGWTGGNYGYTF
15,TRBV7-9,TRBJ2-1,CASSDMSGRTYEQFF
15,TRBV15,TRBJ2-1,CATSRGTGGDNEQFF
16,TRBV5-4,TRBJ2-1,CASSAPSGGGTNEQFF
15,TRBV5-1,TRBJ2-5,CASSSQAGRQETQYF
14,TRBV9,TRBJ2-1,CASSPMGSPGEQFF
13,TRBV9,TRBJ1-2,CASSVGPGDGYTF
14,TRBV28,TRBJ2-1,CATRSGKSGNEQFF
18,TRBV7-9,TRBJ1-1,CASSRGIISGSRNTEAFF
14,TRBV2,TRBJ2-2,CASKEQGSAGELFF
13,TRBV7-4,TRBJ1-5,CASSLKWRGPQHF
13,TRBV18,TRBJ2-5,CASSREVQETQYF
16,TRBV5-4,TRBJ2-5,CASSLVWGTDQETQYF
15,TRBV5-4,TRBJ2-5,CASTTVGQGFETQYF
16,TRBV5-4,TRBJ2-2,CASSLALAANTGELFF
15,TRBV21-1,TRBJ1-5,CASSEARESNQPQHF
19,TRBV28,TRBJ2-3,CASSSTPFGPSGREDTQYF
12,TRBV28,TRBJ1-3,CASRVHGNTIYF
16,TRBV19,TRBJ1-5,CASSNNRFQGGGPQHF
15,TRBV9,TRBJ2-7,CASSVGATLHYEQYF
15,TRBV15,TRBJ2-7,CATSRSLAGTYEQYF
19,TRBV7-8,TRBJ1-4,CASSLRLIGVGRRDEKLFF
11,TRBV2,TRBJ2-7,CASSEDRWQYF
17,TRBV4-3,TRBJ1-2,CASSQDTRDREDAGYTF
12,TRBV10-2,TRBJ2-7,CASRDTSYEQYF
15,TRBV10-2,TRBJ2-1,CASRQLAGGPGEQFF
13,TRBV27,TRBJ2-2,CASSSTGAGELFF
15,TRBV27,TRBJ2-5,CASSLFSGGRETQYF
18,TRBV27,TRBJ1-5,CASSPGLRSLYSNQPQHF
15,TRBV5-1,TRBJ1-2,CASSLRTGADYGYTF
14,TRBV7-2,TRBJ1-1,CASSLDRGITEAFF